The clone carrying this T cell receptor (beta chain) was seen ten or more times. Antigen specificity is unknown. The sample is drawn from a study of regulatory T cells in long-lasting Graves disease. Study findings and constraints: Under persistent disease, TRBV28, TRBJ1-2 and TRBJ2-5 were used preferentially.

Library construction for TCR beta used iRepertoire HTBI primers and Arm-PCR of CDR3 regions. Via MiXCR, TCRdb re-called the multiplex PCR reads, giving one row per CDR3 protein. The sample lists 400,000 to 600,000 distinct CDR3 sequences, roughly 21% occurring once. CDR3 length: 13 amino acids. Unmatched junction bases numbered 7, after V lost 4 bases and J lost 8 bases. CDR1 is SGHRS, CDR2 YFSETQ, per germline. As for time point: persistent/refractory GD, antithyroid drugs over 5 years with positive TRAb. Extracted RNA from PBMCs served as the source of the TCR library. A blood draw put about 9.9 milliliters of peripheral blood into EDTA tubes.

The chain uses TRBV5-1 and TRBJ1-2; 8 bases align to TRBD1. Sample: peripheral blood mononuclear cells (PBMCs), taken when the disease was refractory, from a patient treated with antithyroid drugs. The clonotype originates from a female donor with Graves disease. CDR3 protein: CASSIGQGAGYTF. The CDR3 DNA is TGCGCCAGCAGCATTGGACAGGGTGCAGGCTACACCTTC.